A selection of T cell receptor beta chains follows, all from one sample in a study of blood T cell repertoires in COVID-19. Measured with immunoSEQ multiplex PCR; TCRdb has only the in-frame clones, and not every one. The table lists approximately 260,000 clones, 85% to 90% of them singletons. The sequenced sample consisted of peripheral blood. The receptors originated from a man aged 18 to 30 with active or convalescent COVID-19. Both conserved end residues are trimmed from each CDR3.

v_call cdr3_aa
TRBV21-1 ASSKEWSSSSYNEQF
TRBV2 ASRTSGSSTDTQY
TRBV6-2/TRBV6-3 ASTPGGEAF
TRBV6-6 ASSYGTGGSNEQF
TRBV7-9 ASSFGPQQGARYNEQF
TRBV18 ASSPRFSGWGNTEAF
TRBV9 ASSVSSGGYEQY
TRBV11-3 ASSFEAGGRNEQF
TRBV5-1 ASSGTDRGSMNTEAF
TRBV6-5 ASSYSDRGGSPLH
TRBV4-1 ASSHPPWLAAASSYNEQF
TRBV18 ASSPPQVNEQF
TRBV6-5 ASSFGQVPGIYGYT
TRBV11-3 ASGANTDTQY
TRBV2 ASSEEGAFSEQY
TRBV6-4 ASTPSTDTQY
TRBV12-5 ASGSDLYLRRRNTGELF
TRBV3-1/TRBV3-2 ASSQDLRGRGREQY
TRBV27 ASSRYRTSGAGEQF
TRBV7-2 ASSSHREKVYNEQF
TRBV13 ASSSDDRNQF
TRBV5-5 ASSSDSFYGYT
TRBV19 ASSIDGTGGPGANVLT
TRBV6-6 ASRSGTGLYEQY
TRBV27 ASRVGGVYNEQY
TRBV6-6 ASSGTEAF
TRBV10-3 AISESRQTTNEKLF
TRBV19 ASSTPGLGWNEQF
TRBV5-4 ASSSARANTEAF
TRBV29-1 SVTGPDYMNTEAF
TRBV9 ASSTPGGRGTGELF
TRBV7-9 ASSLGGEGYNEQF
TRBV14 ASSFTSGAYNEQF
TRBV14 ASSHTRDPSYGYT
TRBV5-6 ASSYGGGFYGYT
TRBV28 ASSRTGREQY
TRBV24-1 ATSGPSTVYNEQF
TRBV19 ASSDTPLNTEAF
TRBV13 ASSSGLARRETQY
TRBV5-6 ASSLVHPTGTYEQY
TRBV10-3 AISGTGTYEQY